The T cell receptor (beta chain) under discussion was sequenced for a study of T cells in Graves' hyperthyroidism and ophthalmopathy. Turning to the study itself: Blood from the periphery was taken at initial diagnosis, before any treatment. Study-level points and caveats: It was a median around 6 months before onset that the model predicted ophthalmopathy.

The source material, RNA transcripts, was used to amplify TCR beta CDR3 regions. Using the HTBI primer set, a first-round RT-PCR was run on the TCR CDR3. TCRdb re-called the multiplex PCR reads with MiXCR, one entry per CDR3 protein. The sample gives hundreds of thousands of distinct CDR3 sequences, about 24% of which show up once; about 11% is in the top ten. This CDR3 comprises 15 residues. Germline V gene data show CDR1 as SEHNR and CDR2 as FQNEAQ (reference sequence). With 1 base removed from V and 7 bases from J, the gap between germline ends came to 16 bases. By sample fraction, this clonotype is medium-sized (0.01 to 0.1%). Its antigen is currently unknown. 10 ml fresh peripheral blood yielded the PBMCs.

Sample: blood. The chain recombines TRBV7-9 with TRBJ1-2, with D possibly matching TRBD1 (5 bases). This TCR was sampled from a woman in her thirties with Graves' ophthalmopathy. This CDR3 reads CASSLEGVGFFGYTF. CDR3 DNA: TGTGCCAGCAGCTTAGAAGGGGTCGGGTTTTTTGGCTACACCTTC. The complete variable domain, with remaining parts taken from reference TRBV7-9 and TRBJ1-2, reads DTGVSQNPRHKITKRGQNVTFRCDPISEHNRLYWYRQTLGQGPEFLTYFQNEAQLEKSRLLSDRFSAERPKGSFSTLEIQRTEQGDSAMYLCASSLEGVGFFGYTFGSGTRLTVV.